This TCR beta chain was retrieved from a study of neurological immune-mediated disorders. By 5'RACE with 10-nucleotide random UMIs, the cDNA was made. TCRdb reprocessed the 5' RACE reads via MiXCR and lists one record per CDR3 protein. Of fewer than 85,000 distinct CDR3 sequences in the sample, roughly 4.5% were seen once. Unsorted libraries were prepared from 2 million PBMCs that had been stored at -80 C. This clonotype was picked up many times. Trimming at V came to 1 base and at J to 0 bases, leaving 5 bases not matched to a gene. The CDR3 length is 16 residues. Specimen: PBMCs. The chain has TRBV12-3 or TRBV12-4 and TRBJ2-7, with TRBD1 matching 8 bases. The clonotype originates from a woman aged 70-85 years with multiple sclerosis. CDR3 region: CASSLDRTGPSYEQYF. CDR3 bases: TGTGCCAGCAGTTTAGACCGGACAGGGCCCTCCTACGAGCAGTACTTC.